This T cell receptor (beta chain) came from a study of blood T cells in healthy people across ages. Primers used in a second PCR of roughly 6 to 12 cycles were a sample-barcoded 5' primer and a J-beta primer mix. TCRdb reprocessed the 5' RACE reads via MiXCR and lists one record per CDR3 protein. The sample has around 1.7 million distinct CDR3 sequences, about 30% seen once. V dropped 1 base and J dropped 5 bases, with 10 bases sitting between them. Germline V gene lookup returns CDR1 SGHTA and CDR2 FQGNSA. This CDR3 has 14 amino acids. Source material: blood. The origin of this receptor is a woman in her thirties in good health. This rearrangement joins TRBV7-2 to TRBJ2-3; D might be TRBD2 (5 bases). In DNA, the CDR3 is TGTGCCAGCAGCTTAGTGGACTTCCAAGATACGCAGTATTTT. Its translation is CASSLVDFQDTQYF.